The sequence of this T cell receptor beta chain was determined in a study of OX40 agonist ivuxolimab in advanced cancers. Germline V gene sequence: CDR1 GTSNPN, CDR2 SVGIG (reference sequence). The ends were cut back, 1 base at V and 0 bases at J, with 21 bases in the middle. This CDR3 is 19 amino acids long. Clones were read by immunoSEQ multiplex PCR, and TCRdb kept only the in-frame ones, dropping some. The data hold around 67,000 clones, with nearly 90% observed a single time. V is TRBV30 and J is TRBJ1-4; D is perhaps TRBD1 (6 bases). The receptor's source is an adult with an advanced solid tumor such as melanoma, head and neck, liver or kidney cancer. Specimen: CD4+ or CD8+ T cells sorted from blood, collected in a trial of the OX40 agonist ivuxolimab. Here the CDR3 DNA reads TGTGCCTGGAGTGGTGGGGGCAGGGGCCGGATAACAACTAATGAAAAACTGTTTTTT. Amino acids: CAWSGGGRGRITTNEKLFF. The full variable domain, completed using reference TRBV30 and TRBJ1-4, is SQTIHQWPATLVQPVGSPLSLECTVEGTSNPNLYWYRQAAGRGLQLLFYSVGIGQISSEVPQNLSASRPQDRQFILSSKKLLLSDSGFYLCAWSGGGRGRITTNEKLFFGSGTQLSVL.